This is a list of T cell receptor beta chains from one sample in a study of T cells after yellow fever vaccination. Using its own MiXCR run on the 5' RACE reads, TCRdb lists one record per CDR3 protein. This table has under 500,000 distinct CDR3 sequences, approximately 19% appearing once. This specimen consisted of PBMCs, obtained before the yellow fever booster vaccination. The source is a man aged 18 to 35 who received the YFV17D yellow fever vaccine. The CDR3 runs from the conserved cysteine through the conserved F or W. A D gene is named only where the DNA matches it firmly. Clone size, where shown, is once, few, many, or a class for clones that have expanded.

J | V | size | D | CDR3 | DNA
TRBJ2-3 | TRBV6-5 | few | TRBD1 | CASSMDRGPDTQYF | TGTGCCAGCAGCATGGACAGGGGCCCAGATACGCAGTATTTT
TRBJ1-5 | TRBV12-3/TRBV12-4 | NA | NA | CATTDGDSNQPQHF | TGTGCCACCACGGACGGTGATAGCAATCAGCCCCAGCATTTT
TRBJ2-2 | TRBV27 | NA | NA | CASSQPRMNTGELFF | TGTGCCAGCAGCCAGCCACGGATGAACACCGGGGAGCTGTTTTTT
TRBJ2-2 | TRBV27 | NA | NA | CASKSSGTGELFF | TGTGCCAGCAAATCGTCCGGGACCGGGGAGCTGTTTTTT
TRBJ2-3 | TRBV19 | NA | NA | CASSIAGRRDTQYF | TGTGCCAGTAGTATCGCCGGCAGGCGGGATACGCAGTATTTT
TRBJ2-1 | TRBV24-1 | few | TRBD1 | CATSGRTGSGDNEQFF | TGTGCCACCAGTGGCCGGACAGGGAGCGGCGACAATGAGCAGTTCTTC
TRBJ1-5 | TRBV7-9 | NA | NA | CASTRGQGSQPQHF | TGTGCCAGCACCCGGGGGCAGGGAAGTCAGCCCCAGCATTTT
TRBJ1-3 | TRBV7-9 | few | NA | CASSSDGHSGNTIYF | TGTGCCAGCAGCTCTGACGGACACTCTGGAAACACCATATATTTT
TRBJ2-1 | TRBV2 | few | NA | CASIRGRGPSSYNEQFF | TGTGCCAGCATTCGAGGGCGGGGACCAAGCTCCTACAATGAGCAGTTCTTC
TRBJ2-2 | TRBV4-3 | NA | TRBD1 | CASSQYDRGPNTGELFF | TGCGCCAGCAGCCAATATGACAGGGGACCGAACACCGGGGAGCTGTTTTTT
TRBJ2-7 | TRBV12-3/TRBV12-4 | NA | NA | CASSSRGLSYEQYF | TGTGCCAGCAGTTCCAGAGGTCTCTCCTACGAGCAGTACTTC
TRBJ2-3 | TRBV24-1 | NA | NA | CATSDAAEDTQYF | TGTGCCACCAGTGATGCGGCCGAAGATACGCAGTATTTT
TRBJ2-1 | TRBV7-3 | few | TRBD2 | CASSPTSGGADNEQFF | TGTGCCAGCAGCCCGACTAGCGGGGGGGCCGACAATGAGCAGTTCTTC
TRBJ1-4 | TRBV5-1 | few | NA | CASSSADLEKLFF | TGCGCCAGCAGCTCCGCGGACTTGGAAAAACTGTTTTTT
TRBJ2-7 | TRBV20-1 | NA | TRBD2 | CSARDGAGRGDEQYF | TGCAGTGCTAGAGACGGAGCAGGGCGGGGGGACGAGCAGTACTTC
TRBJ1-5 | TRBV12-3/TRBV12-4 | NA | NA | CASSLSRYSNQPQHF | TGTGCCAGCAGCCTATCCCGTTATAGCAATCAGCCCCAGCATTTT
TRBJ2-3 | TRBV29-1 | NA | NA | CSVEPGASTDTQYF | TGCAGCGTTGAACCGGGGGCAAGCACAGATACGCAGTATTTT
TRBJ2-1 | TRBV10-3 | NA | NA | CAISLTGSDEQFF | TGTGCCATCAGCCTTACAGGGTCGGATGAGCAGTTCTTC
TRBJ2-7 | TRBV29-1 | NA | NA | CSAVDRSTYEQYF | TGCAGCGCCGTGGACAGATCAACCTACGAGCAGTACTTC
TRBJ2-3 | TRBV6-2/TRBV6-3 | NA | TRBD2 | CASRRLAGGPGSTQYF | TGTGCCAGCAGAAGACTAGCGGGGGGCCCGGGATCGACGCAGTATTTT
TRBJ1-5 | TRBV7-2 | NA | TRBD1 | CASSVDRGTNQPQHF | TGTGCCAGCAGCGTAGACAGGGGAACCAATCAGCCCCAGCATTTT
TRBJ2-1 | TRBV6-1 | few | TRBD2 | CASGWGGPVSEQFF | TGTGCCAGCGGGTGGGGGGGTCCCGTAAGTGAGCAGTTCTTC
TRBJ2-2 | TRBV20-1 | NA | TRBD2 | CSASPGRGTLNTGELFF | TGCAGTGCTAGCCCGGGGCGGGGGACCCTTAACACCGGGGAGCTGTTTTTT
TRBJ1-2 | TRBV9 | few | NA | CASSVAPGDGYGYTF | TGTGCCAGCAGCGTAGCTCCAGGGGATGGCTATGGCTACACCTTC
TRBJ1-1 | TRBV4-3 | NA | NA | CASSHRRRMNTEAFF | TGCGCCAGCAGCCACCGACGACGGATGAACACTGAAGCTTTCTTT
TRBJ1-6 | TRBV27 | NA | TRBD1 | CASSWGRGRSPLHF | TGTGCCAGCAGTTGGGGCAGGGGGCGGTCACCCCTCCACTTT
TRBJ1-1 | TRBV5-1 | few | TRBD1 | CASSFDRVGTEAFF | TGCGCCAGCAGCTTTGACAGGGTGGGCACTGAAGCTTTCTTT
TRBJ2-3 | TRBV5-6 | few | NA | CASSPGSVLPDTQYF | TGTGCCAGCAGCCCCGGGTCGGTCCTACCCGATACGCAGTATTTT
TRBJ1-3 | TRBV6-5 | NA | TRBD1 | CASSYGQGRNTIYF | TGTGCCAGCAGCTACGGACAGGGGAGGAACACCATATATTTT
TRBJ2-1 | TRBV29-1 | few | NA | CSVQEYNEQFF | TGCAGCGTTCAGGAGTACAATGAGCAGTTCTTC
TRBJ2-1 | TRBV7-2 | few | TRBD1 | CASRQGDRDNEQFF | TGTGCCAGCAGGCAGGGGGACAGAGACAATGAGCAGTTCTTC
TRBJ1-2 | TRBV7-8 | NA | NA | CASSHGSDFGYGYTF | TGTGCCAGCAGCCACGGCTCCGATTTTGGCTATGGCTACACCTTC
TRBJ2-6 | TRBV4-3 | NA | NA | CASSQDGGANVLTF | TGCGCCAGCAGCCAAGATGGTGGGGCCAACGTCCTGACTTTC
TRBJ1-1 | TRBV9 | once | TRBD1 | CASSTGGTVAFF | TGTGCCAGTAGCACAGGGGGCACTGTAGCTTTCTTT
TRBJ2-7 | TRBV10-2 | few | NA | CASSESIGMKEQYF | TGCGCCAGCAGTGAGTCGATCGGGATGAAGGAACAGTACTTC
TRBJ2-5 | TRBV20-1 | many | TRBD2 | CSARVSGEETQYF | TGCAGTGCTAGAGTTAGCGGGGAAGAGACCCAGTACTTC